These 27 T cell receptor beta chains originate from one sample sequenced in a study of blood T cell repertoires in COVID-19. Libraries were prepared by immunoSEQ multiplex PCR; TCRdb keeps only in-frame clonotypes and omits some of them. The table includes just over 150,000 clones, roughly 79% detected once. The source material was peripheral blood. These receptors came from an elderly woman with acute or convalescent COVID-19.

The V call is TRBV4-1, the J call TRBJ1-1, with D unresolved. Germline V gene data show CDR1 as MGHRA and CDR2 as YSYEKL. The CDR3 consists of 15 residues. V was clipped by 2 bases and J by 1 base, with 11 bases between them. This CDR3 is CASSQSSTRNTEAFF. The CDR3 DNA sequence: TGCGCCAGCAGCCAATCGTCAACAAGGAACACTGAAGCTTTCTTT.

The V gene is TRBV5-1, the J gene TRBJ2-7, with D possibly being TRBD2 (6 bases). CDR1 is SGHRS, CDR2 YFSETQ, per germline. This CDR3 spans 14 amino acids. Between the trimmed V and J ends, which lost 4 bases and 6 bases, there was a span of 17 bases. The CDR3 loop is CASSPGLSPGEQYF. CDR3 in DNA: TGCGCCAGCAGCCCGGGACTTTCCCCAGGCGAGCAGTACTTC.

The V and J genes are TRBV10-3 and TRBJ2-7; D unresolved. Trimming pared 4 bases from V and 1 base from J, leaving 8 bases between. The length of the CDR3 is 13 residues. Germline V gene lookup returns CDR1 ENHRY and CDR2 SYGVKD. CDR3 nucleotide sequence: TGTGCCATCAGTGGCGCGGAATCCTACGAGCAGTACTTC. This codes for CAISGAESYEQYF.

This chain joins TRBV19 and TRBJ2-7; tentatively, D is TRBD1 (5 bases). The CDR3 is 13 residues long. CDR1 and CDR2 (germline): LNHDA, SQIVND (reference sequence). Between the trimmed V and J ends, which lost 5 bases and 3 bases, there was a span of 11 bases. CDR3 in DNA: TGTGCCAGTAGTTTGACTCAGGGCTACGAGCAGTACTTC. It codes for CASSLTQGYEQYF. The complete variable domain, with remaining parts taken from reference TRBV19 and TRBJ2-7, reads DGGITQSPKYLFRKEGQNVTLSCEQNLNHDAMYWYRQDPGQGLRLIYYSQIVNDFQKGDIAEGYSVSREKKESFPLTVTSAQKNPTAFYLCASSLTQGYEQYFGPGTRLTVT.

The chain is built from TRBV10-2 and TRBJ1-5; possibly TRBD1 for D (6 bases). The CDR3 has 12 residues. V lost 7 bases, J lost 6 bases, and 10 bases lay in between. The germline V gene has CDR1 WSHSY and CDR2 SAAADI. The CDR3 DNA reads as TGCGCCAGCACAGCAGGGGCTCAGCCCCAGCATTTT. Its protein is CASTAGAQPQHF.

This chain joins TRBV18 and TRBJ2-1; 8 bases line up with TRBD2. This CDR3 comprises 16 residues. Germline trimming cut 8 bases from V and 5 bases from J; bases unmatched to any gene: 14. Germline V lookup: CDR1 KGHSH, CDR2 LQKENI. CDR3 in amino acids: CASTPRVAGTDNEQFF. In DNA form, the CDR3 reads TGTGCCAGCACCCCACGGGTAGCGGGGACGGACAATGAGCAGTTCTTC. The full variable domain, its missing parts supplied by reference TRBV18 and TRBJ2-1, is NAGVMQNPRHLVRRRGQEARLRCSPMKGHSHVYWYRQLPEEGLKFMVYLQKENIIDESGMPKERFSAEFPKEGPSILRIQQVVRGDSAAYFCASTPRVAGTDNEQFFGPGTRLTVL.

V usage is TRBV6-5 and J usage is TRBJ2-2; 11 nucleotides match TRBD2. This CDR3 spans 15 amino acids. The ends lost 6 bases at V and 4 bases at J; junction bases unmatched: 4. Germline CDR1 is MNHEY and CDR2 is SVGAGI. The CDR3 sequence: CASRVAGGPTGELFF. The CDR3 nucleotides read TGTGCCAGCAGGGTAGCGGGAGGGCCCACCGGGGAGCTGTTTTTT.

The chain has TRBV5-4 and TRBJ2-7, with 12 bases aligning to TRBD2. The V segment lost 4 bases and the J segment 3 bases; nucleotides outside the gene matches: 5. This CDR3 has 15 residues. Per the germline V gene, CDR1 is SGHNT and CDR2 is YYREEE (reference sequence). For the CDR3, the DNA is TGTGCCAGCAGCACAGGACTAGCGGGGAACTACGAGCAGTACTTC. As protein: CASSTGLAGNYEQYF. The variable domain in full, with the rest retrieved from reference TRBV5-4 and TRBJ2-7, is ETGVTQSPTHLIKTRGQQVTLRCSSQSGHNTVSWYQQALGQGPQFIFQYYREEENGRGNFPPRFSGLQFPNYSSELNVNALELDDSALYLCASSTGLAGNYEQYFGPGTRLTVT.

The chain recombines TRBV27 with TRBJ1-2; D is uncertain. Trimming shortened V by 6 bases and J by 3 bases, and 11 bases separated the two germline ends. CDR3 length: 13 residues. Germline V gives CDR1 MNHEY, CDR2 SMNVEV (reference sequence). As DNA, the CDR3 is TGTGCCAGCAGCCCTACCGGGTACTATGGCTACACCTTC. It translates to CASSPTGYYGYTF.

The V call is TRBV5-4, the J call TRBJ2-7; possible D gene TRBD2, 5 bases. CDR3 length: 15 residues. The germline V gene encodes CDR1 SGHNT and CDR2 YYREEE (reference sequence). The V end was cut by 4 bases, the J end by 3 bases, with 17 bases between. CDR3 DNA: TGTGCCAGCAGCACCTGGCCCCTAGGAGGCTACGAGCAGTACTTC. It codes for CASSTWPLGGYEQYF. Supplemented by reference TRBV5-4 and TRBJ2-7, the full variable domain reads ETGVTQSPTHLIKTRGQQVTLRCSSQSGHNTVSWYQQALGQGPQFIFQYYREEENGRGNFPPRFSGLQFPNYSSELNVNALELDDSALYLCASSTWPLGGYEQYFGPGTRLTVT.

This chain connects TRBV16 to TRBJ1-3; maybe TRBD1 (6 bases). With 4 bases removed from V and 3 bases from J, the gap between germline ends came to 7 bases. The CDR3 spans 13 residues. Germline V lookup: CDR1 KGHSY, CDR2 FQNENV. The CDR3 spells CASSLRGGNTIYF. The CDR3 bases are TGTGCCAGCAGCCTCAGGGGTGGAAACACCATATATTTT.

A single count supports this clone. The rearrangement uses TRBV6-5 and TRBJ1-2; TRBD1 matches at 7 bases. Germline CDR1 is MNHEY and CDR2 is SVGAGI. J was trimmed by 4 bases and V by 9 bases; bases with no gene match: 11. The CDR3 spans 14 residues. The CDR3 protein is CASSADRTSYGYTF. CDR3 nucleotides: TGTGCCAGTTCGGCGGACAGGACCTCCTATGGCTACACCTTC.

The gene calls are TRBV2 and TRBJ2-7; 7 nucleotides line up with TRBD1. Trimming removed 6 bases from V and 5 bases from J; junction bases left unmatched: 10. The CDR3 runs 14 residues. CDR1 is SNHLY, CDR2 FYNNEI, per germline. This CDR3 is CASRNDRVVNEQYF. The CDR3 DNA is TGTGCCAGCAGGAATGACAGGGTCGTCAACGAGCAGTACTTC.

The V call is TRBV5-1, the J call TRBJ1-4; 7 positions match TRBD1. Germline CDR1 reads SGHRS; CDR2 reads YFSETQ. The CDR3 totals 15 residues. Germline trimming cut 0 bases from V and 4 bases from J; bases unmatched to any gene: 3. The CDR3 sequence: CASSLAGTDNEKLFF. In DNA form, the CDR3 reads TGCGCCAGCAGCTTGGCCGGGACAGATAATGAAAAACTGTTTTTT. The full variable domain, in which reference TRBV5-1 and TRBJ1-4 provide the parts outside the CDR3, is KAGVTQTPRYLIKTRGQQVTLSCSPISGHRSVSWYQQTPGQGLQFLFEYFSETQRNKGNFPGRFSGRQFSNSRSEMNVSTLELGDSALYLCASSLAGTDNEKLFFGSGTQLSVL.

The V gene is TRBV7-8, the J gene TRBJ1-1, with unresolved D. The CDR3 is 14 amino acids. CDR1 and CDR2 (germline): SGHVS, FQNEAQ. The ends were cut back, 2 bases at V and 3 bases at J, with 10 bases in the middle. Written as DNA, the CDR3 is TGTGCCAGCAGCTTATTGGCGCGGGACACTGAAGCTTTCTTT. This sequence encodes CASSLLARDTEAFF.

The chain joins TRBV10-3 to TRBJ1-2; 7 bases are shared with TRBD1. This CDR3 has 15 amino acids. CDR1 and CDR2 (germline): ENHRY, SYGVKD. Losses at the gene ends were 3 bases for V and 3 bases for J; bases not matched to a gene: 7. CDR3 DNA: TGTGCCATCAGTGAAGCAGACAGGGTGTACTATGGCTACACCTTC. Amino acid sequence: CAISEADRVYYGYTF.

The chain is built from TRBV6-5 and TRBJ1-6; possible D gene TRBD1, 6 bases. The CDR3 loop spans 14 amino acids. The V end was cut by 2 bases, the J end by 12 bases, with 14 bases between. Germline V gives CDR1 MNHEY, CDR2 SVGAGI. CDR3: CASSYGQGYRPLHF. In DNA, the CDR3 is TGTGCCAGCAGTTACGGGCAGGGGTATAGACCCCTCCACTTT.

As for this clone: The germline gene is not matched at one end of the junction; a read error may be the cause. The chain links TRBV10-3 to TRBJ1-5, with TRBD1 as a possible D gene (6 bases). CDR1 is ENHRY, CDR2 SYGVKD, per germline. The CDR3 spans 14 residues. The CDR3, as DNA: TGTGCCGTCAGGGGCAGGGATAGCAATCAGCCCCAGCATTTT. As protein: CAVRGRDSNQPQHF.

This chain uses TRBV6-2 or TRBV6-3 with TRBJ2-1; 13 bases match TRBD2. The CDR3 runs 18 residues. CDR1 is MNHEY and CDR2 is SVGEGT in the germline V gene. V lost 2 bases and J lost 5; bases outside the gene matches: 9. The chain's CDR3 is CASSYPLMTSGRHNEQFF. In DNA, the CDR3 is TGTGCCAGCAGTTACCCCTTAATGACTAGCGGGAGGCACAATGAGCAGTTCTTC.

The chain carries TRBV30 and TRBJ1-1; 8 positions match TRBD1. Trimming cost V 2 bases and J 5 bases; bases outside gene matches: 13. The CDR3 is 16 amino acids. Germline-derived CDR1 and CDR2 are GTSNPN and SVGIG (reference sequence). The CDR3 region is CAWSTNPYRGRTEAFF. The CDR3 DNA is TGTGCCTGGAGTACCAACCCCTACAGGGGGAGGACTGAAGCTTTCTTT.

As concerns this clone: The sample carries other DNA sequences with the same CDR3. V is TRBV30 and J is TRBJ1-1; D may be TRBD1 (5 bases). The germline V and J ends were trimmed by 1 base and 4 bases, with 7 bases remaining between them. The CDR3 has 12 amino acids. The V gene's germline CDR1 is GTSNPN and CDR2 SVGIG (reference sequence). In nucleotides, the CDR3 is TGTGCCTGGAGTGATAGGGGCACTGAAGCTTTCTTT. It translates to CAWSDRGTEAFF.

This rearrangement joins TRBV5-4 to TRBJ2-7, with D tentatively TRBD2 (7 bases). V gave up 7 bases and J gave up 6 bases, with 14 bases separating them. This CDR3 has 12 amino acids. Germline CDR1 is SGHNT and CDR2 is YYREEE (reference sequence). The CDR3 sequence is CASSQGGIEQYF. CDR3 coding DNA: TGTGCCAGCTCACAGGGAGGGATCGAGCAGTACTTC.

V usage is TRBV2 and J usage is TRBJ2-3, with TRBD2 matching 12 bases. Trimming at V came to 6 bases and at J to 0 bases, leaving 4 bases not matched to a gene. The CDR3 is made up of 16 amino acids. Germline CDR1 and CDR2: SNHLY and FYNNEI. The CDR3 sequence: CASSRLAGASTDTQYF. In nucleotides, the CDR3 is TGTGCCAGCAGCAGACTAGCGGGAGCTAGCACAGATACGCAGTATTTT. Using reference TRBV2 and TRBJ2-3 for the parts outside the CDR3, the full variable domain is EPEVTQTPSHQVTQMGQEVILRCVPISNHLYFYWYRQILGQKVEFLVSFYNNEISEKSEIFDDQFSVERPDGSNFTLKIRSTKLEDSAMYFCASSRLAGASTDTQYFGPGTRLTVL.

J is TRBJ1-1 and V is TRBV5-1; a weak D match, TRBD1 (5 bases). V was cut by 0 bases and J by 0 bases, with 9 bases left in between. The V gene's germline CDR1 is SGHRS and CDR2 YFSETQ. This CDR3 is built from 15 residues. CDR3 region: CASSLEAGMNTEAFF. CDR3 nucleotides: TGCGCCAGCAGCTTGGAGGCAGGGATGAACACTGAAGCTTTCTTT.

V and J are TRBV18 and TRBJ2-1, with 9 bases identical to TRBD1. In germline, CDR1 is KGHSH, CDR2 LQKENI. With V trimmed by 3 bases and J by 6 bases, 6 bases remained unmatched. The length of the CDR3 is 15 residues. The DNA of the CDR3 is TGTGCCAGCTCACCCCGGGACAGGGTCTTCAATGAGCAGTTCTTC. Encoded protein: CASSPRDRVFNEQFF.

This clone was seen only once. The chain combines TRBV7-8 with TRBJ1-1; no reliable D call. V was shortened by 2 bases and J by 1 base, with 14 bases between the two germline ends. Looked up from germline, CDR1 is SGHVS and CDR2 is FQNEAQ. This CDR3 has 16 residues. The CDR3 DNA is TGTGCCAGCAGCTTAATGGCTCAGTCTCAGAACACTGAAGCTTTCTTT. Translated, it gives CASSLMAQSQNTEAFF.

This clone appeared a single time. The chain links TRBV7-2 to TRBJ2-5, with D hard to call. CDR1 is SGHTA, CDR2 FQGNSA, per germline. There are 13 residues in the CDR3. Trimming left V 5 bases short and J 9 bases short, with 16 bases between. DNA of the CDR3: TGTGCCAGCAGCCCGGCGACTGGAATGGCCCAGTACTTC. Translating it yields CASSPATGMAQYF.